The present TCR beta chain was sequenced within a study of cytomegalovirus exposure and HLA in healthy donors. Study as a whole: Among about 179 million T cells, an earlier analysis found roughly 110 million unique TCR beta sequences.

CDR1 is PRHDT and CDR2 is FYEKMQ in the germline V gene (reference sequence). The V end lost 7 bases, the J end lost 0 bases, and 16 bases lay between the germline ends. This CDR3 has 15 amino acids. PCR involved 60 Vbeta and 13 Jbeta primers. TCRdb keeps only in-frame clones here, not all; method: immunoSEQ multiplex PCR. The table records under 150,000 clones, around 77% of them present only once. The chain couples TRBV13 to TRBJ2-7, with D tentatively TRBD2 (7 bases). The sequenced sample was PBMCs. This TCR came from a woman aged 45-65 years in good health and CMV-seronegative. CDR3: CASTQRGGSSYEQYF. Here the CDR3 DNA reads TGTGCCAGCACGCAGAGGGGGGGGTCCTCCTACGAGCAGTACTTC.